Each of the 13 T cell receptor beta chains below was sequenced from the same sample in a study of STAT5B mutations in CD4+ large granular lymphocyte leukemia. The repertoire was sequenced with immunoSEQ multiplex PCR; TCRdb's copy has only in-frame clones and lacks some. The sample yields about 40,000 clones, roughly 76% seen once. The sequenced material came from CD4+ T cells from blood buffy coats. These receptors all stem from a human donor in good health.

The chain uses TRBV14 and TRBJ2-1; D is unclear. Germline V gene sequence: CDR1 SGHDN, CDR2 FVKESK. The CDR3 contains 13 residues. V was clipped by 0 bases and J by 6 bases, with 6 bases between them. The CDR3 bases are TGTGCCAGCAGCCAAGATCGCGTCAATGAGCAGTTCTTC. This sequence encodes CASSQDRVNEQFF.

The V gene is TRBV12-5, the J gene TRBJ2-7; D tentatively fits TRBD1 or TRBD2 (5 bases each). The CDR3 covers 15 residues. Trimming took off 3 bases at V and 3 bases at J, with 15 bases between the two ends. Per germline, CDR1 LGHNT and CDR2 FRNRAP. CDR3 residues: CASGFGAGGIYEQYF. The CDR3 DNA is TGTGCTAGTGGTTTTGGGGCAGGAGGAATCTACGAGCAGTACTTC.

This clone was counted a single time. The chain joins TRBV6-1 to TRBJ2-7; no reliable D call. Deletions cut 2 bases from V and 0 bases from J, with 5 bases between. The germline CDR1 and CDR2 sequences are MNHNS and SASEGT. The CDR3 extends over 13 amino acids. CDR3 nucleotides: TGTGCCAGCAGTGAAAGCAGCTCCTACGAGCAGTACTTC. Its translation: CASSESSSYEQYF.

This chain joins TRBV2 and TRBJ1-4; the match to TRBD1 covers 7 bases. Per the germline V gene, CDR1 is SNHLY and CDR2 is FYNNEI. V lost 3 bases, J lost 7 bases, and 8 bases stayed unmatched. The CDR3 spans 15 residues. The CDR3 nucleotides are TGTGCCAGCAGTGAGCGAGGACAGGAGGCTGAAAAACTGTTTTTT. The encoded protein is CASSERGQEAEKLFF.

This clone was recorded once. The rearrangement links TRBV7-9 to TRBJ2-7, with D hard to call. Trimming left V 1 base short and J 2 bases short, with 6 bases between. This CDR3 is 13 amino acids long. CDR1 is SEHNR, CDR2 FQNEAQ, per germline (reference sequence). The CDR3 sequence is CASSLGSTYEQYF. The CDR3 nucleotides read TGTGCCAGCAGCTTAGGGTCAACCTACGAGCAGTACTTC. Full variable domain (missing parts from reference TRBV7-9 and TRBJ2-7): DTGVSQNPRHKITKRGQNVTFRCDPISEHNRLYWYRQTLGQGPEFLTYFQNEAQLEKSRLLSDRFSAERPKGSFSTLEIQRTEQGDSAMYLCASSLGSTYEQYFGPGTRLTVT.

V and J are TRBV7-3 and TRBJ2-1; 8 bases agree with TRBD1. Germline loops: CDR1 SGHTA, CDR2 FQGTGA. Trimming cost V 4 bases and J 0 bases; bases outside gene matches: 8. CDR3 size: 17 residues. The CDR3 protein is CASSSGGRGLSYNEQFF. Written as DNA, the CDR3 is TGTGCCAGCAGCTCCGGGGGCAGGGGGCTCTCCTACAATGAGCAGTTCTTC.

This rearrangement joins TRBV6-1 to TRBJ2-3; perhaps TRBD2 as D (7 bases). Trimming pared 2 bases from V and 2 bases from J, leaving 8 bases between. Per germline, CDR1 MNHNS and CDR2 SASEGT. The length of the CDR3 is 14 residues. CDR3 residues: CASSERGATDTQYF. CDR3 coding DNA: TGTGCCAGCAGTGAACGGGGGGCCACAGATACGCAGTATTTT.

J is TRBJ2-5 and V is TRBV19; a weak D match, TRBD2 (5 bases). Germline assignment: CDR1 LNHDA and CDR2 SQIVND (reference sequence). The CDR3 extends over 14 amino acids. The germline V and J ends were trimmed by 5 bases and 5 bases, with 15 bases remaining between them. The CDR3 sequence is CASSWAGPGETQYF. CDR3 coding DNA: TGTGCCAGTAGTTGGGCAGGACCGGGGGAGACCCAGTACTTC.

J is TRBJ1-4 and V is TRBV6-4; TRBD1 aligns across 7 bases. The CDR3 covers 13 residues. Germline CDR1 and CDR2: MRHNA and SNTAGT. V trimming: 7 bases; J trimming: 10 bases; junction bases outside the gene matches: 9. The CDR3: CASTRQGSRKLFF. CDR3 in DNA: TGTGCCAGCACCCGACAGGGTTCGCGAAAACTGTTTTTT.

The genes are TRBV11-2 and TRBJ2-7, with D uncertain. CDR1 is SGHAT and CDR2 is FQNNGV in the germline V gene. This CDR3 has 15 amino acids. Trimming removed 3 bases at V and 2 bases at J, with 14 bases between. CDR3 sequence (DNA): TGTGCCAGCAGCTTTCAGGCTGGGGAACCCTACGAGCAGTACTTC. This sequence encodes CASSFQAGEPYEQYF.

The chain links TRBV7-9 to TRBJ2-7; D tentatively fits TRBD1 or TRBD2 (7 bases each). This CDR3 is built from 15 residues. Germline loops: CDR1 SEHNR, CDR2 FQNEAQ (reference sequence). Trimming left V 1 base short and J 5 bases short, with 15 bases between. The CDR3 loop is CASSLVLSGGDEQYF. CDR3 DNA: TGTGCCAGCAGCTTAGTGCTATCAGGGGGGGACGAGCAGTACTTC.

This chain links TRBV28 with TRBJ1-6; weak D call: TRBD1 (6 bases). The germline CDR1 and CDR2 sequences are MDHEN and SYDVKM. Deletions cut 5 bases from V and 4 bases from J, with 15 bases between. This CDR3 is 16 amino acids long. The CDR3 DNA reads TGTGCCAGCAGTCCTCAGGACAGACGATATAATTCACCCCTCCACTTT. Its translation: CASSPQDRRYNSPLHF.

V usage is TRBV19 and J usage is TRBJ2-7, with TRBD2 as a possible D gene (5 bases). V lost 6 bases, J lost 3 bases, and 12 bases lay in between. Germline V CDR1 and CDR2: LNHDA, SQIVND (reference sequence). CDR3 size: 13 residues. The CDR3 sequence is CASSRTARYEQYF. CDR3 nucleotides: TGTGCCAGTAGCCGGACTGCCCGCTACGAGCAGTACTTC.